A single sample is the source of the 2 T cell receptor beta chains below, sequenced in a study of cytomegalovirus exposure and HLA in healthy donors. Primers: 60 Vbeta forward and 13 Jbeta reverse. Generated by immunoSEQ multiplex PCR, the TCRdb table keeps only in-frame clones and is missing some. This sample yields 90,000 to 110,000 clones, of which approximately 81% are seen a single time; roughly 1.2% belongs to the top ten. Specimen: PBMCs. The receptors originated from a man under 40 in good health and CMV-seronegative.

The V and J genes are TRBV7-6 and TRBJ2-7; TRBD1 matches at 9 bases. The junction had 5 bases not matched to a gene; V was cut back by 4 bases and J by 1 base. Germline V lookup: CDR1 SGHVS, CDR2 FNYEAQ. This CDR3 is 15 amino acids long. The CDR3 region is CASSSGQGMSYEQYF. The CDR3 DNA sequence: TGTGCCAGCAGCTCAGGACAGGGGATGTCCTACGAGCAGTACTTC.

The chain recombines TRBV28 with TRBJ1-2, with 7 bases that match TRBD1. CDR1 is MDHEN and CDR2 is SYDVKM in the germline V gene. The CDR3 loop spans 13 amino acids. J gave up 8 bases and V 6 bases, and 9 bases lay outside the gene matches. CDR3 in amino acids: CASSIDRVYGYTF. The CDR3 DNA reads TGTGCCAGCAGCATCGACAGGGTTTACGGCTACACCTTC.